Listed here are 2 T cell receptor beta chains from one sample, sequenced in a study of metastatic and nonmetastatic thyroid tumors. The entire patient cohort was treatment-naive prior to thyroid surgery. With MiXCR, TCRdb reprocessed the PCR reads. Here the sample spans 50,000 to 60,000 clones, about a sixth being singletons. The sequenced sample consisted of blood. The receptors stem from a female donor with papillary thyroid cancer or a benign thyroid nodule (not recorded which). Some clones in this sample may be carry-over from other donors' samples.

This clone showed up many times. This sequence joins TRBV9 and TRBJ2-1; 7 bases agree with TRBD1. V shed 4 bases and J 0 bases; nucleotides not matched to a gene: 1. Germline V lookup: CDR1 SGDLS, CDR2 YYNGEE. CDR3 length: 14 amino acids. In nucleotides, the CDR3 is TGTGCCAGCAGCCGGGACAGCTCCTACAATGAGCAGTTCTTC. Translated: CASSRDSSYNEQFF.

On this clone itself: At the DNA level, this CDR3 is encoded by other sequences in the same sample as well. This chain joins TRBV7-8 and TRBJ2-7; maybe TRBD1 (6 bases). Between the trimmed V and J ends, which lost 3 bases and 4 bases, there was a span of 25 bases. CDR3 size: 18 residues. Germline CDR1 is SGHVS and CDR2 is FQNEAQ. The CDR3 is CASSLGQGGGWSSYEQYF. The CDR3, as DNA: TGTGCCAGCAGCTTGGGACAAGGTGGGGGCTGGAGCTCATACGAGCAGTACTTC.